Following are 20 T cell receptor beta chains from one sample sequenced in a study of T cells in Graves' hyperthyroidism and ophthalmopathy. TCR beta CDR3 region amplification was performed from RNA transcripts. RT-PCR in the first round (using the HTBI primer set) targeted the TCR CDR3. TCRdb re-derived calls from the multiplex PCR reads in MiXCR, one entry per CDR3 protein. The sample records around 600,000 distinct CDR3 sequences, more than 12% being singletons. Sequenced sample: blood. All receptors come from a woman between 50 and 59 years old with Graves' ophthalmopathy.

The chain has TRBV4-2 and TRBJ2-3, with TRBD2 matching over 8 bases. CDR3 size: 15 residues. CDR1 and CDR2 (germline): LGHNA, YNFKEQ. Losses at the gene ends were 0 bases for V and 5 bases for J; bases not matched to a gene: 4. The CDR3 reads CASSQDYAGGDTQYF. CDR3 bases: TGTGCCAGCAGCCAAGATTATGCGGGAGGAGATACGCAGTATTTT.

This clonotype was detected ten times or more. V and J are TRBV5-5 and TRBJ2-3; D gene ambiguous. This CDR3 comprises 15 residues. V lost 2 bases, J lost 0 bases, and 10 bases lay in between. Per germline, CDR1 SGHKS and CDR2 YYEKEE (reference sequence). CDR3 region: CASSLRFFSTDTQYF. The CDR3 bases are TGTGCCAGCAGCTTAAGGTTTTTTAGCACAGATACGCAGTATTTT.

This clonotype was detected many times. CDR3 sequence reads: CASSLDFLSYEQYF. As DNA, the CDR3 is TGTGCCAGCAGCTTAGACTTTCTCTCCTACGAGCAGTACTTC. The J gene is TRBJ2-7, the V gene TRBV7-2; D is unresolved. Germline assignment: CDR1 SGHTA and CDR2 FQGNSA. The CDR3 is made up of 14 amino acids. Trimming took off 1 base at V and 0 bases at J, with 7 bases between the two ends.

This clonotype was counted at least ten times. This chain connects TRBV12-5 to TRBJ2-1; 14 nucleotides match TRBD2. Germline loops: CDR1 LGHNT, CDR2 FRNRAP. Trimming at V came to 4 bases and at J to 2 bases, leaving 19 bases not matched to a gene. The CDR3 is 22 amino acids. The CDR3, as DNA: TGTGCTAGTGGTTGGCTCACAGGGGATGGGACTAGCGGGAGTGGGACCTACAATGAGCAGTTCTTC. Encoded protein: CASGWLTGDGTSGSGTYNEQFF. The variable domain in full, with the rest retrieved from reference TRBV12-5 and TRBJ2-1, is DARVTQTPRHKVTEMGQEVTMRCQPILGHNTVFWYRQTMMQGLELLAYFRNRAPLDDSGMPKDRFSAEMPDATLATLKIQPSEPRDSAVYFCASGWLTGDGTSGSGTYNEQFFGPGTRLTVL.

A word on this clonotype: A much larger clone differs by one base, so this may be a read error. The missing conserved phenylalanine or tryptophan at the end of this CDR3 makes a read error likely. This chain connects TRBV2 to TRBJ1-2; the D gene is possibly TRBD1 (6 bases). The germline CDR1 and CDR2 sequences are SNHLY and FYNNEI. The CDR3 loop spans 14 amino acids. Trimming left V 0 bases short and J 8 bases short, with 13 bases between. CDR3: CASSEAPGASGYTL. As DNA, the CDR3 is TGTGCCAGCAGTGAAGCGCCGGGGGCCTCGGGCTACACCCTC.

Ten or more counts support this clonotype. This chain's CDR3 is CASSLSPKIAGGYNEQFF. CDR3 nucleotide sequence: TGTGCCAGCAGCTTATCCCCTAAGATAGCGGGAGGCTACAATGAGCAGTTCTTC. V is TRBV7-6 and J is TRBJ2-1, with 10 bases matching TRBD2. CDR1 and CDR2 from the germline V gene are SGHVS and FNYEAQ. With V trimmed by 2 bases and J by 3 bases, 10 bases remained unmatched. The CDR3 is 18 residues long.

This clonotype was observed at least ten times. The V call is TRBV19, the J call TRBJ1-1, with TRBD1 matching 7 bases. Germline values: CDR1 LNHDA, CDR2 SQIVND (reference sequence). V lost 5 bases to trimming and J lost 5 bases; unmatched junction nucleotides: 8. The CDR3 runs to 14 residues. CDR3 in amino acids: CASSSTGMRTEAFF. The CDR3 bases are TGTGCCAGTAGTTCGACAGGGATGAGGACTGAAGCTTTCTTT.

The sample holds many counts of this clonotype. J is TRBJ2-5 and V is TRBV7-9; no clear D. This CDR3 has 12 residues. Between the trimmed V and J ends, which lost 3 bases and 4 bases, there was a span of 6 bases. Germline V lookup: CDR1 SEHNR, CDR2 FQNEAQ (reference sequence). The CDR3 bases are TGTGCCAGCAGCTTTGCCCCAGAGACCCAGTACTTC. Translation: CASSFAPETQYF.

This clonotype was observed at least ten times. This chain joins TRBV27 and TRBJ2-1; 7 nucleotides align to TRBD2. Germline V gene lookup returns CDR1 MNHEY and CDR2 SMNVEV (reference sequence). The CDR3 covers 15 residues. The ends lost 1 base at V and 6 bases at J; junction bases unmatched: 6. This chain's CDR3 is CASSLFSGIPNEQFF. The CDR3 DNA sequence: TGTGCCAGCAGTTTATTCAGCGGGATACCCAATGAGCAGTTCTTC.

This clonotype has only a few counts. The gene calls are TRBV4-2 and TRBJ2-1, with 11 bases that match TRBD2. V trimming: 0 bases; J trimming: 4 bases; junction bases outside the gene matches: 5. CDR1 is LGHNA, CDR2 YNFKEQ, per germline. The length of the CDR3 is 17 residues. The CDR3 DNA sequence: TGTGCCAGCAGCCAAGATCAGGGGACTAGCGGATACAATGAGCAGTTCTTC. It yields the protein CASSQDQGTSGYNEQFF.

The V and J genes are TRBV4-3 and TRBJ2-4; D is possibly TRBD2 (6 bases). The V gene lost 0 bases and the J gene lost 0 bases, with 9 bases spanning the gap. From germline, CDR1 is LGHNA and CDR2 YSLEER. This CDR3 spans 16 amino acids. CDR3 sequence (DNA): TGCGCCAGCAGCCAAGATCGGGGACTAGCCAAAAACATTCAGTACTTC. Translated: CASSQDRGLAKNIQYF.

There are many counts of this clonotype. This chain links TRBV30 with TRBJ1-6; 8 nucleotides line up with TRBD1. V was pared by 2 bases and J by 9 bases, with 15 bases of the junction left unmatched. CDR3 length: 17 residues. Germline V gene lookup returns CDR1 GTSNPN and CDR2 SVGIG (reference sequence). The CDR3 spells CAWSPSLPGGRSSPLHF. CDR3 nucleotide sequence: TGTGCCTGGAGTCCATCCCTTCCAGGGGGCCGGAGTTCACCCCTCCACTTT.

This clonotype was counted many times. Mismatch with germline at one junction end may stem from a read error. V gene TRBV7-9 combines with J gene TRBJ1-1, with no clear D. The CDR3 totals 10 residues. In germline, CDR1 is SEHNR, CDR2 FQNEAQ (reference sequence). The CDR3 nucleotides are TGTGCCAGCAGCCTAGCAGAAGCTTTCTTT. Amino acid sequence: CASSLAEAFF.

This chain uses TRBV6-2 or TRBV6-3 with TRBJ2-3; 12 bases fit TRBD2. Germline CDR1 reads MNHEY; CDR2 reads SVGEGT. CDR3 length: 16 residues. With 6 bases clipped from V and 3 bases from J, the junction kept 7 bases outside the gene matches. The CDR3 coding sequence is TGTGCCAGCAGAGGACTAGCGGGATGGAAGACAGATACGCAGTATTTT. Protein sequence: CASRGLAGWKTDTQYF.

This clonotype was detected ten times or more. The chain links TRBV18 to TRBJ2-5, with 7 bases that match TRBD1. V lost 3 bases, J lost 4 bases, and 8 bases stayed unmatched. The germline gives CDR1 KGHSH, CDR2 LQKENI. The CDR3 spans 15 residues. The CDR3 spells CASSPGDRVRETQYF. CDR3 coding DNA: TGTGCCAGCTCACCCGGCGACAGGGTGCGAGAGACCCAGTACTTC.

This clonotype was seen ten or more times. The chain has TRBV18 and TRBJ2-3; no definite D call. Germline V gives CDR1 KGHSH, CDR2 LQKENI. This CDR3 has 16 residues. Trimming shortened V by 4 bases and J by 2 bases, and 16 bases separated the two germline ends. The CDR3 region is CASSHTPTQATDTQYF. The CDR3, as DNA: TGTGCCAGCTCACATACTCCCACCCAAGCCACAGATACGCAGTATTTT.

This clonotype has a count of ten or more. V and J are TRBV27 and TRBJ1-2; tentative D call: TRBD1 (6 bases). Germline CDR1 and CDR2: MNHEY and SMNVEV (reference sequence). Trimming removed 3 bases from V and 0 bases from J, with 11 bases in between. CDR3 size: 15 residues. The CDR3 DNA follows: TGTGCCAGCAGTTTTGCGGCAGGGGCTAACTATGGCTACACCTTC. Its translation: CASSFAAGANYGYTF.

This clonotype was seen many times. The chain has TRBV2 and TRBJ2-7; 9 bases match TRBD2. CDR3 size: 15 residues. V lost 4 bases, J lost 2 bases, and 6 bases stayed unmatched. The germline V gene has CDR1 SNHLY and CDR2 FYNNEI. The CDR3 loop reads CASSVEGLATYEQYF. CDR3 coding DNA: TGTGCCAGCAGTGTAGAGGGACTAGCCACCTACGAGCAGTACTTC.

The sample holds a few counts of this clonotype. J is TRBJ2-5 and V is TRBV7-9, with a possible D match to TRBD1 (5 bases). The germline V and J ends were trimmed by 0 bases and 5 bases, with 10 bases remaining between them. The CDR3 has 14 amino acids. Germline V gene lookup returns CDR1 SEHNR and CDR2 FQNEAQ (reference sequence). The CDR3 region is CASSLAGAEETQYF. As DNA, the CDR3 is TGTGCCAGCAGCTTAGCAGGGGCGGAGGAGACCCAGTACTTC.

Comments on this clonotype: Mismatch with germline at one junction end may stem from a read error. The rearrangement joins TRBV27 to TRBJ2-7; D ambiguous. This CDR3 has 15 amino acids. From germline, CDR1 is MNHEY and CDR2 SMNVEV (reference sequence). The CDR3 DNA reads TGTGCCGGCAGTTTATCCGGCGAGAGATCCTACGAGCAGTACTTC. Protein: CAGSLSGERSYEQYF.